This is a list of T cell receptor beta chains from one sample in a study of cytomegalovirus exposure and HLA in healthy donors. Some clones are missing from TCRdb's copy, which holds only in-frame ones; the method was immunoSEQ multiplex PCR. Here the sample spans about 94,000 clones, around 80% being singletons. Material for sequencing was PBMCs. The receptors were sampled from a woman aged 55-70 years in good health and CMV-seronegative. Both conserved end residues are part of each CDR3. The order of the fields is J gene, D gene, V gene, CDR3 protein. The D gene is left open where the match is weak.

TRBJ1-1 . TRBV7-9 CASSLARRSNTEAFF
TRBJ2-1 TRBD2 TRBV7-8 CASSLDLAGVKFF
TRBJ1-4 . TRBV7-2 CASSETGPPNEKLFF
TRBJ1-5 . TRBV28 CATLTRGNQPQHF
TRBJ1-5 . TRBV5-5 CASSFTLMEPQHF
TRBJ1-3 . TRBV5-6 CASSSPNEVANTIYF
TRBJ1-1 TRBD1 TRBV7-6 CASSPGQGGEAFF
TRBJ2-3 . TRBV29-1 CSVQQGLLGTDTQYF
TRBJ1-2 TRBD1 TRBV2 CASSVSQGYGYTF
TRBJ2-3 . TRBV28 CASSAQGLGTDTQYF
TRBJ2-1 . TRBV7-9 CASSSGREWHEQFF
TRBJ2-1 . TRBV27 CASSLYRYNEQFF
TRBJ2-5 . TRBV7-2 CASSGGGETQYF
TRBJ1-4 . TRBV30 CAWSPRGTLGEKLFF
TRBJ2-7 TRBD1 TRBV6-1 CASGQVWAYEQYF
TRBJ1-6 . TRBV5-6 CASSLGQGYNSPLHF
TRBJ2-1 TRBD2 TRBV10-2 CASQRGTSYNEQFF
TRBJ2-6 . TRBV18 CASSPRGQISGANVLTF
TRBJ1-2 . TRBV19 CASSIEADLYGYTF
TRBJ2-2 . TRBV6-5 CASTSGKNTGELFF
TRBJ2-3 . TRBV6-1 CASSGRDNSADTQYF
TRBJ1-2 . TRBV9 CASSVEVSGGTGYTF
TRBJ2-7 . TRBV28 CASSARAAEQYF
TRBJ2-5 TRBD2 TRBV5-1 CASSLSSGQETQYF
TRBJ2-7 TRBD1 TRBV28 CASSLDRGLYEQYF
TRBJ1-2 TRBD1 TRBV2 CASIDRDRPTANYGYTF
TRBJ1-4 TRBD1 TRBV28 CASRSGTGIEKLFF
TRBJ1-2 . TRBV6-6 CASTLPNYGYTF
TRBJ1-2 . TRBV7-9 CASGPRRGRYGYTF
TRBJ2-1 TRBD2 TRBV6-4 CASSGSGEGSNEQFF
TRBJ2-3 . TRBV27 CASSFPGDTQYF
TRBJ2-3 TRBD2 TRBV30 CAWSSGTSGITDTQYF
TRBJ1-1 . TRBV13 CASSLQGLLNTEAFF
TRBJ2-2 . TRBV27 CASSLRWTTNTGELFF
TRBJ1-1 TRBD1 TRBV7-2 CASSVQGGTEAFF
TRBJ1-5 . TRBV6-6 CASSYPLSLNQPQHF
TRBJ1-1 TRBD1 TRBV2 CASKQTGGNTEAFF
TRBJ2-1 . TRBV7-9 CATGRDYNEQFF
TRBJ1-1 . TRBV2 CASRAPGGGYTEAFF
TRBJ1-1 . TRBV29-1 CSVEEGRRTEAFF
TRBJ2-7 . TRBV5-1 CASSYRTAGGVYEQYF
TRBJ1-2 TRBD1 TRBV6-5 CASRTPGQGAMGYTF
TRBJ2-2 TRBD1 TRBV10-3 CAISENPGTGAGELFF
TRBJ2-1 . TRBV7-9 CASSLIELHNEQFF
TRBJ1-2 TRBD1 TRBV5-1 CASTGGDYGYTF
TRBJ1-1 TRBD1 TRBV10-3 CAIRDRGLTEAFF
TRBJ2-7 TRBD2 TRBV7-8 CASSFSGRDDYEQYF
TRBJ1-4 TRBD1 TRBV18 CASSTGTGLEKLFF
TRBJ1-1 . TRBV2 CASSEGTPPRGNTEAFF
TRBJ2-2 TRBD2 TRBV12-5 CASGLGLAGEGELFF
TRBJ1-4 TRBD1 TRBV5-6 CASSRDRGEGEKLFF
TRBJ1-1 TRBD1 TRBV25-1 CASSAGTVNTEAFF
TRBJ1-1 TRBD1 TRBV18 CASSSLPGQKNTEAFF
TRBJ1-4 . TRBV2 CASRWSGTTNEKLFF
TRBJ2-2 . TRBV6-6 CASRLSVTGELFF
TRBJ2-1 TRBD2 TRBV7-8 CASSPWGTSGRFKFF
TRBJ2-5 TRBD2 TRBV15 CATSGGLAGVETQYF
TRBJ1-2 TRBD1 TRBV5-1 CASRLGQGAGGYTF
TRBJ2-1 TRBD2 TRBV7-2 CASSLGVAGGIYNEQFF
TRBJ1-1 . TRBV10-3 CAISAGDLWAEAFF